The 24 T cell receptor beta chains below all came from one sample that was sequenced in a study of blood T cells in healthy people across ages. Through a sample-barcoded 5' primer and a J-beta primer mix, a second PCR was run for roughly 6 to 11 cycles. TCRdb analysed the 5' RACE reads with MiXCR anew, one entry per CDR3 protein. The table has about 1.4 million distinct CDR3 sequences, roughly 64% seen once. The specimen was blood. Receptors originate from a man aged 18-30 years in good health.

The rearrangement joins TRBV11-2 to TRBJ2-7; D is unclear. This CDR3 spans 11 amino acids. Germline CDR1 is SGHAT and CDR2 is FQNNGV. V gave up 7 bases and J gave up 5 bases, with 9 bases separating them. The CDR3 is CASTPANEQYF. The DNA for the CDR3 is TGTGCCAGCACCCCTGCCAACGAGCAGTACTTC.

The chain uses TRBV14 and TRBJ2-5; D is unclear. The V and J ends lost 1 base and 7 bases respectively, with 7 bases between them. Germline V gene data show CDR1 as SGHDN and CDR2 as FVKESK. There are 12 residues in the CDR3. CDR3: CASSQVYGTQYF. The DNA for the CDR3 is TGTGCCAGCAGCCAAGTCTACGGGACCCAGTACTTC.

This clonotype turned up a few times. The V call is TRBV20-1, the J call TRBJ1-1, with D perhaps matching TRBD1 (6 bases). From germline, CDR1 is DFQATT and CDR2 SNEGSKA (reference sequence). The CDR3 length is 13 residues. Trimming removed 3 bases from V and 0 bases from J, with 8 bases in between. CDR3 DNA: TGCAGTGCTAGTGACAGGATGAACACTGAAGCTTTCTTT. Protein sequence: CSASDRMNTEAFF.

The chain carries TRBV21-1 and TRBJ1-1. TRBV21-1 is a pseudogene. The CDR3 spans 15 residues. CDR3 sequence (DNA): TGTGCCAGCAGCAAAAGTGCCGTTATGAACACTGAAGCTTTCTTT. It translates to CASSKSAVMNTEAFF.

This clonotype was detected only a few times. The J gene is TRBJ1-1, the V gene TRBV27; tentative D call: TRBD1 (5 bases). Germline CDR1 is MNHEY and CDR2 is SMNVEV (reference sequence). The V end was cut by 10 bases, the J end by 11 bases, with 20 bases between. This CDR3 spans 12 amino acids. The CDR3 loop is CATIITGGEAFF. The CDR3 coding sequence is TGTGCCACAATAATCACCGGGGGTGAGGCTTTCTTT.

The gene calls are TRBV4-1 and TRBJ1-5; D uncertain. Germline CDR1 is MGHRA and CDR2 is YSYEKL. V lost 4 bases to trimming and J lost 0 bases, with 13 bases between them. The CDR3 spans 16 residues. CDR3 bases: TGCGCCAGCAGCCCTGTCCCACAGCATAGCAATCAGCCCCAGCATTTT. Residues: CASSPVPQHSNQPQHF.

This clonotype was counted a few times. CDR3 sequence reads: CSVLDQYGHHTF. CDR3 in DNA: TGCAGCGTTCTGGACCAGTACGGGCACCACACCTTC. V gene TRBV29-1 combines with J gene TRBJ1-2, with D unresolved. CDR3 length: 12 residues. The germline V gene has CDR1 SQVTM and CDR2 ANQGSEA. The germline V and J ends were trimmed by 5 bases and 12 bases, with 19 bases remaining between them.

CDR3 protein: CSAGSAANTGELFF. CDR3 nucleotides: TGCAGCGCGGGATCCGCAGCGAACACCGGGGAGCTGTTTTTT. The chain recombines TRBV29-1 with TRBJ2-2; TRBD2 might be the D (5 bases). V dropped 7 bases and J dropped 0 bases, with 12 bases sitting between them. The CDR3 is 14 amino acids. Germline-derived CDR1 and CDR2 are SQVTM and ANQGSEA.

The chain couples TRBV20-1 to TRBJ2-7; 11 positions match TRBD2. Unmatched junction bases numbered 11, after V lost 0 bases and J lost 10 bases. Germline values: CDR1 DFQATT, CDR2 SNEGSKA (reference sequence). The CDR3 is 15 amino acids. The CDR3: CSARDVSGGAGPQYF. In DNA, the CDR3 is TGCAGTGCTAGAGATGTTAGCGGGGGGGCCGGGCCCCAGTACTTC.

The chain uses TRBV6-2 or TRBV6-3 and TRBJ2-7, with D perhaps matching TRBD1 (6 bases). The germline gives CDR1 MNHEY, CDR2 SVGEGT. V was shortened by 7 bases and J by 1 base, with 17 bases between the two germline ends. CDR3 length equals 15 residues. The chain's CDR3 is CASTRGRGNSYEQYF. CDR3 in DNA: TGTGCCAGCACCAGGGGACGGGGAAATTCCTACGAGCAGTACTTC.

This clonotype was observed many times. The V and J genes are TRBV29-1 and TRBJ2-1; 8 nucleotides agree with TRBD2. Germline CDR1 SQVTM, CDR2 ANQGSEA. This CDR3 has 14 residues. J lost 4 bases, V lost 6 bases, and 8 bases had no gene match. The CDR3 here is CSVSGTRVYNEQFF. In nucleotides, the CDR3 is TGCAGCGTCTCTGGGACTAGGGTATACAATGAGCAGTTCTTC.

The CDR3 coding sequence is TGCAGCCCAGGTCCGGGGGCTGAAAATGAGCAGTACTTC. Protein sequence: CSPGPGAENEQYF. The chain recombines TRBV20-1 with TRBJ2-7, with D perhaps matching TRBD1 or TRBD2 (6 bases each). The CDR3 is 13 amino acids. The germline V gene encodes CDR1 DFQATT and CDR2 SNEGSKA (reference sequence).

The CDR3 region has the DNA TGTGCCATCACCCAGGGGTCGGGCTACACCTTC. Translating gives CAITQGSGYTF. This chain uses TRBV10-3 with TRBJ1-2, with a weak D call TRBD1 (6 bases). Germline CDR1 is ENHRY and CDR2 is SYGVKD. The CDR3 sequence is 11 residues long. V was trimmed by 7 bases and J by 8 bases, leaving 11 bases between them.

The gene calls are TRBV20-1 and TRBJ1-6; no definite D call. Per germline, CDR1 DFQATT and CDR2 SNEGSKA (reference sequence). V was clipped by 0 bases and J by 0 bases, with 9 bases between them. The CDR3 has 16 residues. The CDR3 sequence is CSAREEVGSYNSPLHF. DNA of the CDR3: TGCAGTGCTAGAGAGGAGGTCGGCTCCTATAATTCACCCCTCCACTTT.

This clonotype was picked up a small number of times. The chain couples TRBV4-2 to TRBJ1-1; D not certain. This CDR3 is 13 amino acids long. V was clipped by 0 bases and J by 4 bases, with 6 bases between them. Per the germline V gene, CDR1 is LGHNA and CDR2 is YNFKEQ. CDR3 loop: CASSQDRSTEAFF. As DNA, the CDR3 is TGTGCCAGCAGCCAAGATCGGAGCACTGAAGCTTTCTTT.

The chain is built from TRBV10-3 and TRBJ2-3, with 7 bases that match TRBD1. The J segment lost 2 bases and the V segment lost 6 bases, leaving 5 bases of the junction unmatched. The CDR3 contains 14 residues. Per the germline V gene, CDR1 is ENHRY and CDR2 is SYGVKD. CDR3 in amino acids: CAIRPGQTTDTQYF. As DNA, the CDR3 is TGTGCCATCAGGCCGGGACAGACCACAGATACGCAGTATTTT.

The gene calls are TRBV11-1 and TRBJ2-3; TRBD2 agrees at 7 bases. Germline-derived CDR1 and CDR2 are SGHAT and FQDESV (reference sequence). The ends lost 3 bases at V and 1 base at J; junction bases unmatched: 4. The length of the CDR3 is 15 residues. The chain's CDR3 is CASSLAGDRTDTQYF. DNA of the CDR3: TGTGCCAGCAGCTTGGCGGGGGATCGCACAGATACGCAGTATTTT.

V is TRBV12-3 or TRBV12-4 and J is TRBJ1-4; TRBD1 matches 9 bases. Trimming took 2 bases from V and 8 from J; bases not matched to a gene: 9. This CDR3 comprises 16 residues. The CDR3 bases are TGTGCCAGCAGTTTAAGGGAACAGGGGGCACGGGAAAAACTGTTTTTT. This translates into CASSLREQGAREKLFF.

The chain couples TRBV29-1 to TRBJ1-1, with D hard to call. Germline V CDR1 and CDR2: SQVTM, ANQGSEA. V dropped 6 bases and J dropped 0 bases, with 14 bases sitting between them. CDR3 size: 14 residues. CDR3 nucleotides: TGCAGCGTCCCTTCGCTGGGCATGAACACTGAAGCTTTCTTT. This codes for CSVPSLGMNTEAFF.

The V and J genes are TRBV12-3 or TRBV12-4 and TRBJ2-7; 8 nucleotides line up with TRBD2. V shed 6 bases, J shed 1 base, and the junction held 8 bases outside the gene matches. CDR3 length equals 15 residues. The CDR3 bases are TGTGCCAGCAGAAATAGCGGGGAAGCATCCTACGAGCAGTACTTC. Translated, it gives CASRNSGEASYEQYF.

The chain employs TRBV6-2 or TRBV6-3 and TRBJ2-1; 12 nucleotides line up with TRBD2. The V gene end was trimmed by 2 bases and the J gene end by 10 bases; junction bases not matched to a gene: 18. Per germline, CDR1 MNHEY and CDR2 SVGEGT. The CDR3 has 19 residues. The CDR3 DNA reads TGTGCCAGCAGTTACACCAGGGAGCTAGCGGGGGGGATCCCCTCGGAGCAGTTCTTC. The encoded protein is CASSYTRELAGGIPSEQFF.

This chain links TRBV6-2 or TRBV6-3 with TRBJ1-1; the D is unclear. The germline V gene has CDR1 MNHEY and CDR2 SVGEGT. The germline V and J ends were trimmed by 10 bases and 1 base, with 10 bases remaining between them. The CDR3 has 12 residues. DNA for the CDR3: TGTGCCACCATGGTAGCGAACACTGAAGCTTTCTTT. It yields the protein CATMVANTEAFF.

This clonotype appeared once. The rearrangement links TRBV6-5 to TRBJ2-1; 7 positions match TRBD2. V trimming: 4 bases; J trimming: 9 bases; junction bases outside the gene matches: 9. From germline, CDR1 is MNHEY and CDR2 SVGAGI. The CDR3 loop spans 14 amino acids. The CDR3 nucleotides read TGTGCCAGCAGTTTCGGACTAGGGCCGGGTGAGCAGTTCTTC. Its protein is CASSFGLGPGEQFF.

The chain couples TRBV5-1 to TRBJ2-4; D unresolved. The DNA end lines up better with TRBJ2-5; the J call may be wrong. The germline CDR1 and CDR2 sequences are SGHRS and YFSETQ. The CDR3 length is 14 residues. The DNA for the CDR3 is TGCGCCAGCAGCTTGGCCGAAAGGTTGGGGACCCAGTACTTC. Encoded protein: CASSLAERLGTQYF.